The 22 T cell receptor beta chains presented below share a single source sample, sequenced in a study of T cell responses to AZD1222 COVID-19 vaccine. Clones were sequenced by immunoSEQ multiplex PCR, and TCRdb holds only the in-frame ones, with some missing. The table has 120,000 to 150,000 clones, about 93% seen once. Sequencing was performed on peripheral blood, taken on day 0 of AZD1222 vaccination. The receptors originated from an adult in good health.

The chain has TRBV7-9 and TRBJ1-3; D is unclear. CDR1 SEHNR and CDR2 FQNEAQ come from the germline V gene (reference sequence). V was shortened by 5 bases and J by 4 bases, with 15 bases between the two germline ends. The CDR3 contains 15 residues. The DNA of the CDR3 is TGTGCCAGCAGCCCCCTCGGCAGCCAAGGAAACACCATATATTTT. Translating gives CASSPLGSQGNTIYF.

This clone was counted at least ten times. This chain connects TRBV19 to TRBJ1-2; 8 bases are a match to TRBD1. CDR1 and CDR2 (germline): LNHDA, SQIVND (reference sequence). Unmatched junction bases numbered 6, after V lost 2 bases and J lost 4 bases. This CDR3 is built from 15 residues. For the CDR3, the DNA is TGTGCCAGTAGTATAATGGGGACAGGCGGCTATGGCTACACCTTC. It translates to CASSIMGTGGYGYTF.

The J gene is TRBJ2-7, the V gene TRBV6-5; D ambiguous. This CDR3 has 13 amino acids. The germline CDR1 and CDR2 sequences are MNHEY and SVGAGI. Trimming removed 6 bases at V and 1 base at J, with 10 bases between. The CDR3 nucleotides are TGTGCCAGCAGAAGTAGTGGGTCCTACGAGCAGTACTTC. It encodes CASRSSGSYEQYF.

The count of this clone is one. The rearrangement joins TRBV10-2 to TRBJ2-1; 14 positions match TRBD2. Germline trimming cut 6 bases from V and 4 bases from J; bases unmatched to any gene: 11. This CDR3 has 18 residues. Germline CDR1 and CDR2: WSHSY and SAAADI. CDR3 nucleotide sequence: TGCGCCAGCAGCGAGGTTTGGACTAGCGGGGGGAGGTACAATGAGCAGTTCTTC. Protein: CASSEVWTSGGRYNEQFF.

The CDR3 here is CSVLTSLNHYEQYF. For the CDR3, the DNA is TGCAGCGTTCTGACTAGCTTGAATCACTACGAGCAGTACTTC. This chain joins TRBV29-1 and TRBJ2-7; 7 nucleotides align to TRBD2. The CDR3 is made up of 14 amino acids. CDR1 and CDR2 (germline): SQVTM, ANQGSEA. The V gene end was trimmed by 5 bases and the J gene end by 3 bases; junction bases not matched to a gene: 10.

V and J are TRBV27 and TRBJ1-6, with D uncertain. There are 15 residues in the CDR3. Trimming pared 4 bases from V and 7 bases from J, leaving 14 bases between. Germline V gene lookup returns CDR1 MNHEY and CDR2 SMNVEV (reference sequence). The CDR3 bases are TGTGCCAGCAGTTCACTAGGCGGAATCAATTCACCCCTCCACTTT. Protein product: CASSSLGGINSPLHF.

The chain employs TRBV9 and TRBJ1-1; unclear D gene. This CDR3 comprises 13 residues. From germline, CDR1 is SGDLS and CDR2 YYNGEE. Trimming took 3 bases from V and 3 from J, leaving 9 bases between them. For the CDR3, the DNA is TGTGCCAGCAGCGAAGGAAGGGACACTGAAGCTTTCTTT. Protein product: CASSEGRDTEAFF.

This chain uses TRBV6-5 with TRBJ1-5; 9 nucleotides match TRBD1. The CDR3 covers 15 residues. Looked up from germline, CDR1 is MNHEY and CDR2 is SVGAGI. Trimming at V came to 5 bases and at J to 7 bases, leaving 9 bases not matched to a gene. The CDR3: CASSRDRAFDQPQHF. DNA of the CDR3: TGTGCCAGCAGTCGGGACAGGGCCTTTGACCAGCCCCAGCATTTT.

The chain recombines TRBV29-1 with TRBJ2-3, with D tentatively TRBD1 (6 bases). The germline V gene encodes CDR1 SQVTM and CDR2 ANQGSEA. The V and J ends lost 5 bases and 2 bases respectively, with 11 bases between them. The CDR3 sequence is 13 residues long. CDR3 in amino acids: CSVSGDNTDTQYF. The CDR3 coding sequence is TGCAGCGTTAGTGGGGACAACACAGATACGCAGTATTTT.

The chain has TRBV7-2 and TRBJ2-1; D call uncertain. Germline V lookup: CDR1 SGHTA, CDR2 FQGNSA. The length of the CDR3 is 14 residues. V lost 2 bases, J lost 7 bases, and 12 bases lay in between. The CDR3 sequence: CASSLFRAGNEQFF. The CDR3 DNA follows: TGTGCCAGCAGCTTATTCCGGGCAGGTAATGAGCAGTTCTTC.

J is TRBJ2-7 and V is TRBV15, with 8 nucleotides matching TRBD2. This CDR3 comprises 14 residues. From germline, CDR1 is LNHNV and CDR2 YYDKDF (reference sequence). J was trimmed by 3 bases and V by 5 bases; bases with no gene match: 6. CDR3 sequence reads: CATSDETSVYEQYF. CDR3 DNA: TGTGCCACCAGCGACGAGACTAGCGTCTACGAGCAGTACTTC.

The chain recombines TRBV27 with TRBJ2-7, with TRBD1 matching over 9 bases. This CDR3 region has 15 residues. Trimming took 5 bases from V and 5 from J; bases not matched to a gene: 10. In germline, CDR1 is MNHEY, CDR2 SMNVEV (reference sequence). The CDR3 spells CASSQTQGAPNEQYF. CDR3 DNA sequence: TGTGCCAGCAGTCAGACACAGGGGGCCCCCAACGAGCAGTACTTC.

This chain uses TRBV9 with TRBJ2-1; 9 positions match TRBD2. Germline V gives CDR1 SGDLS, CDR2 YYNGEE. With V trimmed by 3 bases and J by 4 bases, 5 bases remained unmatched. The CDR3 length is 15 residues. The CDR3 bases are TGTGCCAGCAGCGGCAGCGGGAGGACATACAATGAGCAGTTCTTC. Encoded protein: CASSGSGRTYNEQFF.

The rearrangement links TRBV9 to TRBJ1-6; no firm D call. This CDR3 is built from 13 residues. Trimming shortened V by 4 bases and J by 6 bases, and 8 bases separated the two germline ends. Germline V lookup: CDR1 SGDLS, CDR2 YYNGEE. The CDR3 loop reads CASSLESNSPLHF. The CDR3 DNA reads as TGTGCCAGCAGCCTGGAGTCTAATTCACCCCTCCACTTT.

The genes are TRBV5-1 and TRBJ1-2; the match to TRBD1 covers 7 bases. CDR1 is SGHRS, CDR2 YFSETQ, per germline. V was clipped by 4 bases and J by 2 bases; unmatched bases: 5. This CDR3 spans 14 amino acids. CDR3 sequence (DNA): TGCGCCAGCAGCCAGAAACAGGGGAACTATGGCTACACCTTC. Translated, it gives CASSQKQGNYGYTF.

The chain recombines TRBV5-1 with TRBJ1-4, with 9 bases fitting TRBD1. This CDR3 is 16 amino acids long. V lost 4 bases and J lost 5; bases outside the gene matches: 9. Germline V gene data show CDR1 as SGHRS and CDR2 as YFSETQ. The CDR3 bases are TGCGCCAGCAGCCCCGGGACAGGGCAACTAAATGAAAAACTGTTTTTT. This codes for CASSPGTGQLNEKLFF.

V is TRBV5-1 and J is TRBJ2-5; D is undetermined. V was cut by 0 bases and J by 2 bases, with 5 bases left in between. The CDR3 covers 13 residues. Germline CDR1 reads SGHRS; CDR2 reads YFSETQ. The CDR3: CASSLESQETQYF. DNA for the CDR3: TGCGCCAGCAGCTTGGAAAGTCAAGAGACCCAGTACTTC.

The rearrangement joins TRBV3-1 (or the pseudogene TRBV3-2) to TRBJ1-1; D perhaps matches TRBD1 (5 bases). Trimming removed 2 bases at V and 6 bases at J, with 13 bases between. This CDR3 has 14 residues. Germline V gene data show CDR1 as LGHDT and CDR2 as YNNKEL (reference sequence). The chain's CDR3 is CASSQLGDGAEAFF. The CDR3 nucleotides read TGTGCCAGCAGCCAATTGGGGGATGGCGCTGAAGCTTTCTTT.

This clone was detected only once. The chain couples TRBV5-6 to TRBJ1-4; D remains ambiguous. The ends were cut back, 6 bases at V and 8 bases at J, with 14 bases in the middle. CDR3 size: 13 residues. CDR1 and CDR2 from the germline V gene are SGHDT and YYEEEE. This CDR3 reads CASTVLEGEKLFF. In DNA form, the CDR3 reads TGTGCCAGCACCGTTCTAGAGGGCGAAAAACTGTTTTTT.

V usage is TRBV15 and J usage is TRBJ1-3; maybe TRBD1 (5 bases). The ends were cut back, 3 bases at V and 2 bases at J, with 14 bases in the middle. The CDR3 sequence is 16 residues long. CDR1 and CDR2 (germline): LNHNV, YYDKDF (reference sequence). CDR3 sequence (DNA): TGTGCCACCAGCAGTTCGAGCTCGACAGCTGGAAACACCATATATTTT. Residues: CATSSSSSTAGNTIYF.

The chain is built from TRBV4-3 and TRBJ2-7; weak D call: TRBD2 (5 bases). The CDR3 loop spans 15 amino acids. The V gene's germline CDR1 is LGHNA and CDR2 YSLEER. V was shortened by 0 bases and J by 5 bases, with 14 bases between the two germline ends. The CDR3 region has the DNA TGCGCCAGCAGCCAAGATAGGACGGGGTATAACGAGCAGTACTTC. It yields the protein CASSQDRTGYNEQYF.

The chain has TRBV6-5 and TRBJ1-2; 10 nucleotides agree with TRBD1. The V and J ends lost 0 bases and 6 bases, in that order; junction bases with no gene match: 4. The CDR3 consists of 15 residues. The V gene's germline CDR1 is MNHEY and CDR2 SVGAGI. CDR3 residues: CASSYSGTGADGYTF. The CDR3 DNA sequence: TGTGCCAGCAGTTACTCCGGGACAGGGGCGGATGGCTACACCTTC.